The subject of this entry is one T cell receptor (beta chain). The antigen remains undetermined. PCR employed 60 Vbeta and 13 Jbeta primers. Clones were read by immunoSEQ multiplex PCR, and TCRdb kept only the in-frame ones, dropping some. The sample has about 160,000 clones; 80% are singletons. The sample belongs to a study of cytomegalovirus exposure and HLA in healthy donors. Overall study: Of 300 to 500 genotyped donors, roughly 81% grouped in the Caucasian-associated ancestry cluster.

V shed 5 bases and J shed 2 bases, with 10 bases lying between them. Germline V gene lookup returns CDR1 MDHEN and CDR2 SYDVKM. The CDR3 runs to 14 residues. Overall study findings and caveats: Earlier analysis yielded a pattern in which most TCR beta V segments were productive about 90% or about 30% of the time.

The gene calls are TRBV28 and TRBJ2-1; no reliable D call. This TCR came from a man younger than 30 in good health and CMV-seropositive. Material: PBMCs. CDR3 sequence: CASSAVQTYNEQFF. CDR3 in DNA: TGTGCCAGCAGTGCAGTACAGACCTACAATGAGCAGTTCTTC.